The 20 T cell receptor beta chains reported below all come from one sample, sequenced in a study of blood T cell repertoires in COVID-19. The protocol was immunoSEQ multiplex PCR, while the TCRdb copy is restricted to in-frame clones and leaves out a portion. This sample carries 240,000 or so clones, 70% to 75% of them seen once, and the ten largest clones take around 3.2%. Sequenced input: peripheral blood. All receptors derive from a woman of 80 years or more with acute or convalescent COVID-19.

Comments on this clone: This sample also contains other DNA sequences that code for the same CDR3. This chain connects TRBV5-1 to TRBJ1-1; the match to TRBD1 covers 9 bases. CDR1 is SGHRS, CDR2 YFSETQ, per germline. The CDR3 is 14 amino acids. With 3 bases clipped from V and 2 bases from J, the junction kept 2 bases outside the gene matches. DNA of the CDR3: TGCGCCAGCAGCTGGGGACAGGGCAACACTGAAGCTTTCTTT. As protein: CASSWGQGNTEAFF.

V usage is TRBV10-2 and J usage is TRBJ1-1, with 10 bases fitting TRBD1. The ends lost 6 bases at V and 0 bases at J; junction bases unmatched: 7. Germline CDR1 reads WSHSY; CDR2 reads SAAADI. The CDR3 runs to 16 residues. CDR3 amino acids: CASRASDRGVNTEAFF. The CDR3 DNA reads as TGCGCCAGCAGAGCTTCGGACAGGGGGGTGAACACTGAAGCTTTCTTT.

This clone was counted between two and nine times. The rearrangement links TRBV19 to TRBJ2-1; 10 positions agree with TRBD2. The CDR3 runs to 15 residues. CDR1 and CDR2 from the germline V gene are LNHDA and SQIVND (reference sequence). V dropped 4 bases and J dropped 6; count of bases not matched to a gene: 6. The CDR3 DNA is TGTGCCAGTAGTAACTTAGCGGGGGGTATCAATGAGCAGTTCTTC. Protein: CASSNLAGGINEQFF.

In nucleotides, the CDR3 is TGTGCCAGCAGCCTCCGGACAGGGAATAATTCACCCCTCCACTTT. Translation gives CASSLRTGNNSPLHF. The rearrangement links TRBV5-6 to TRBJ1-6; 8 nucleotides line up with TRBD1. The CDR3 totals 15 residues. The V and J ends lost 4 bases and 5 bases, in that order; junction bases with no gene match: 5. In germline, CDR1 is SGHDT, CDR2 YYEEEE.

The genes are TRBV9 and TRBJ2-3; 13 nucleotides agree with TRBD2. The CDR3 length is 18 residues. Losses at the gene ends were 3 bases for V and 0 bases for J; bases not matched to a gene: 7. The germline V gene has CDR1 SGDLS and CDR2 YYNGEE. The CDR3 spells CASSAELAGGKSTDTQYF. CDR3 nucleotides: TGTGCCAGCAGCGCGGAACTAGCGGGGGGGAAGAGCACAGATACGCAGTATTTT. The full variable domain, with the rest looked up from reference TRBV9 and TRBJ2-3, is DSGVTQTPKHLITATGQRVTLRCSPRSGDLSVYWYQQSLDQGLQFLIQYYNGEERAKGNILERFSAQQFPDLHSELNLSSLELGDSALYFCASSAELAGGKSTDTQYFGPGTRLTVL.

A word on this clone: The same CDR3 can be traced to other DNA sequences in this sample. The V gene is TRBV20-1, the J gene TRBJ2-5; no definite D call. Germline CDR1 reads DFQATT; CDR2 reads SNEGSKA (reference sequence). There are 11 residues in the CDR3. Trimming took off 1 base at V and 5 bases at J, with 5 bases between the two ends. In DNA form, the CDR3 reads TGCAGTGCTAGAGGTGGCGAGACCCAGTACTTC. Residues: CSARGGETQYF.

For the CDR3, the DNA is TGTGCCAGCAGCGTCACGGACAATATGGGTCGGGAAGCTTTCTTT. Protein sequence: CASSVTDNMGREAFF. The V call is TRBV9, the J call TRBJ1-1, with D perhaps TRBD1 (5 bases). From germline, CDR1 is SGDLS and CDR2 YYNGEE. This CDR3 is built from 15 residues. V dropped 2 bases and J dropped 8 bases, with 19 bases sitting between them.

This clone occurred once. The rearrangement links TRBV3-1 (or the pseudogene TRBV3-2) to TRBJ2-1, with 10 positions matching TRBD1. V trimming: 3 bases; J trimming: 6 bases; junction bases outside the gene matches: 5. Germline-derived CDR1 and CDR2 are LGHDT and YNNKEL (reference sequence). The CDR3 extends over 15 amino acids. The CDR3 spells CASSHRDRGPNEQFF. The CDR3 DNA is TGTGCCAGCAGCCATCGGGACAGGGGCCCCAATGAGCAGTTCTTC.

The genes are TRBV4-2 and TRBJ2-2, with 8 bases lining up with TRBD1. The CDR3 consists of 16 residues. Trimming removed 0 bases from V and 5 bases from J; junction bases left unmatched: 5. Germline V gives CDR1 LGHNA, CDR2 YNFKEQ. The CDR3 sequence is CASSQDQGAKTGELFF. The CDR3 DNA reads TGTGCCAGCAGCCAAGACCAGGGGGCTAAGACCGGGGAGCTGTTTTTT.

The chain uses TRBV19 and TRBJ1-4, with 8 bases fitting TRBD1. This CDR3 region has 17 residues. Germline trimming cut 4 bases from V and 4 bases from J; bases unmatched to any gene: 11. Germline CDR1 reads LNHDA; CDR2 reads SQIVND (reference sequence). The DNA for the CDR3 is TGTGCCAGTAGTAGAAAGGGACAGGCCGTTGATAATGAAAAACTGTTTTTT. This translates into CASSRKGQAVDNEKLFF.

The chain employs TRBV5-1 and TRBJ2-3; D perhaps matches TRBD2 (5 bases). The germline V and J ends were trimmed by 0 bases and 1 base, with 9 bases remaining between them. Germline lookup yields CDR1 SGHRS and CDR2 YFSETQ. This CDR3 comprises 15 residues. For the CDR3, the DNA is TGCGCCAGCAGCTTGGAACCGCGGGGCACAGATACGCAGTATTTT. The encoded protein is CASSLEPRGTDTQYF.

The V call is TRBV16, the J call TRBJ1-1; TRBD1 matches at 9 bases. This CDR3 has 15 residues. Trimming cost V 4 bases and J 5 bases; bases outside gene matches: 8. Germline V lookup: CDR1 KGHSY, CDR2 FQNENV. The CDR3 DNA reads TGTGCCAGCAGCCTACCGGGACAGGGAAGAACTGAAGCTTTCTTT. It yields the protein CASSLPGQGRTEAFF.

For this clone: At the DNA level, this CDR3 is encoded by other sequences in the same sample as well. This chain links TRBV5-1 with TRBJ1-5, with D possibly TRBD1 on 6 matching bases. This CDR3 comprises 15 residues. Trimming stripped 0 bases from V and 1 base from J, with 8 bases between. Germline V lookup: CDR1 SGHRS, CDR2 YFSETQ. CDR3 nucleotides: TGCGCCAGCAGCTTGGAGGGGGTGAGCAATCAGCCCCAGCATTTT. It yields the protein CASSLEGVSNQPQHF.

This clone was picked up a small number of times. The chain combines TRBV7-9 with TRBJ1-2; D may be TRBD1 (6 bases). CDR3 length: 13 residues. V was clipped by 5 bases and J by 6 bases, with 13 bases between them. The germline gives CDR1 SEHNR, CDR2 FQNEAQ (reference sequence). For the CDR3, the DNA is TGTGCCAGCAGCCCCCAAACAGGGAATGGCTACACCTTC. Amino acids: CASSPQTGNGYTF.

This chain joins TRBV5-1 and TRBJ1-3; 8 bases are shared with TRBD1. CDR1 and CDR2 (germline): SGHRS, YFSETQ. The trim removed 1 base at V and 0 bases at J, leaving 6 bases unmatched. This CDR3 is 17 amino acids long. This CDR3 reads CASSLTPTGVSGNTIYF. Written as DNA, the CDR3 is TGCGCCAGCAGCTTGACCCCGACAGGGGTCTCTGGAAACACCATATATTTT.

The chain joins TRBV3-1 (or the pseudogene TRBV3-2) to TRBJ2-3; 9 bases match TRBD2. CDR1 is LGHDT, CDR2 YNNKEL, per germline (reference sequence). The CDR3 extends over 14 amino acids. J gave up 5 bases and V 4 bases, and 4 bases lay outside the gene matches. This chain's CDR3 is CASSLAGERDTQYF. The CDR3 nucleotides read TGTGCCAGCAGCCTAGCGGGAGAACGAGATACGCAGTATTTT.

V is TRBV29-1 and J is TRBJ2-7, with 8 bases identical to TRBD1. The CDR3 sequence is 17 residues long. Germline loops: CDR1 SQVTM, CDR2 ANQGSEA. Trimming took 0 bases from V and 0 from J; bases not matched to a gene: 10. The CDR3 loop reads CSVEDRKFGTGSYEQYF. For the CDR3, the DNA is TGCAGCGTTGAAGATCGGAAATTTGGGACAGGCTCCTACGAGCAGTACTTC.

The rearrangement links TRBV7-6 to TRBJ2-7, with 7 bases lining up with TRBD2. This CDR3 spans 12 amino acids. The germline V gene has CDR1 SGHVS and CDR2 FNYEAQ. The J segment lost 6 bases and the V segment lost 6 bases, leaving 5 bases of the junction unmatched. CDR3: CASSQAGTEQYF. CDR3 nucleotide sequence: TGTGCCAGCAGTCAAGCGGGAACCGAGCAGTACTTC.

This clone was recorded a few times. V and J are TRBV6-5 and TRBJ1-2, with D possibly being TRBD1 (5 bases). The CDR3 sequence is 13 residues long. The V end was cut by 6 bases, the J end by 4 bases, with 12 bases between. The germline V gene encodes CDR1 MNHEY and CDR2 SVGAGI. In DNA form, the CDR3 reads TGTGCCAGCAGGCCGACAGCCACCTATGGCTACACCTTC. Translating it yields CASRPTATYGYTF.

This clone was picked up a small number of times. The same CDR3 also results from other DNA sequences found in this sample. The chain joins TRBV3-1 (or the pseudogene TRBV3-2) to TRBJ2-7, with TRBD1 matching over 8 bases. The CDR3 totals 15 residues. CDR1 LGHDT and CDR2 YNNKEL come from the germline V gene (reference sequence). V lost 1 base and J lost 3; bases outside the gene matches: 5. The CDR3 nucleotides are TGTGCCAGCAGCCAAGCTCCGGGACAGGACTACGAGCAGTACTTC. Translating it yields CASSQAPGQDYEQYF.